This T cell receptor beta chain was obtained from a study of blood T cell repertoires in COVID-19. Profiling relied on immunoSEQ multiplex PCR, and the TCRdb table lists in-frame clones only, not all of them. The sample contains over 100,000 clones, roughly 88% of which appear only once. This CDR3 region has 12 residues. Sample: peripheral blood. This chain links TRBV21-1 with TRBJ1-1. TRBV21-1 is annotated as a pseudogene. The TCR sequence derives from a man aged 50-59 years with acute or convalescent COVID-19. The CDR3 sequence is CASSTGNTEAFF. The CDR3 region has the DNA TGTGCCAGCAGCACGGGTAACACTGAAGCTTTCTTT.